The 5 T cell receptor beta chains below come from one sample, sequenced in a study of T cell responses to AZD1222 COVID-19 vaccine. Sequencing was performed with immunoSEQ multiplex PCR; in TCRdb, only in-frame clones are kept and a portion is missing. Among roughly 120,000 clones listed, about 88% were seen once. This sample comprised peripheral blood, obtained 28 days after the second AZD1222 dose. The receptors here all came from an adult who received the AZD1222 COVID-19 vaccine.

CDR3 protein: CASSLGRTNYGYTF. The CDR3 DNA follows: TGTGCCAGCAGCTTAGGCAGAACTAACTATGGCTACACCTTC. The V and J genes are TRBV7-2 and TRBJ1-2, with unresolved D. The V end lost 1 base, the J end lost 0 bases, and 6 bases lay between the germline ends. Germline V gene lookup returns CDR1 SGHTA and CDR2 FQGNSA. There are 14 residues in the CDR3. Full variable domain (rest looked up from reference TRBV7-2 and TRBJ1-2): GAGVSQSPSNKVTEKGKDVELRCDPISGHTALYWYRQSLGQGLEFLIYFQGNSAPDKSGLPSDRFSAERTGGSVSTLTIQRTQQEDSAVYLCASSLGRTNYGYTFGSGTRLTVV.

The chain uses TRBV27 and TRBJ1-1, with no clear D. Germline V gene sequence: CDR1 MNHEY, CDR2 SMNVEV (reference sequence). There are 14 residues in the CDR3. With 2 bases removed from V and 1 base from J, the gap between germline ends came to 8 bases. CDR3 bases: TGTGCCAGCAGTTTAGGCCACAGGAACACTGAAGCTTTCTTT. Its translation: CASSLGHRNTEAFF.

This clone was picked up one time. The chain combines TRBV19 with TRBJ1-1; a weak D match, TRBD1 (5 bases). This CDR3 spans 15 amino acids. The germline CDR1 and CDR2 sequences are LNHDA and SQIVND (reference sequence). V lost 5 bases and J lost 5, with 18 bases in between. The CDR3, as DNA: TGTGCCAGTAGTCCCCTAGGGACTCCTGGGACTGAAGCTTTCTTT. Protein sequence: CASSPLGTPGTEAFF.

This CDR3 is CASSYSRLAGGASTDTQYF. CDR3 bases: TGTGCCAGCAGTTACTCGAGGCTAGCGGGGGGTGCTAGCACAGATACGCAGTATTTT. The chain has TRBV6-2 or TRBV6-3 and TRBJ2-3, with 11 bases fitting TRBD2. This CDR3 comprises 19 residues. The V and J ends lost 0 bases and 0 bases, in that order; junction bases with no gene match: 8. Per germline, CDR1 MNHEY and CDR2 SVGEGT.

This clone was seen a few times. The chain combines TRBV30 with TRBJ1-5; weak D call: TRBD1 (5 bases). Between the trimmed V and J ends, which lost 2 bases and 7 bases, there was a span of 21 bases. CDR1 and CDR2 from the germline V gene are GTSNPN and SVGIG (reference sequence). The CDR3 runs 16 residues. The CDR3 region has the DNA TGTGCCTGGAGTCCCCCGGACCATGGGACTAGGCAGCCCCAGCATTTT. Its translation is CAWSPPDHGTRQPQHF.